This TCR beta chain appears in the sequencing data of a study of CD8+ T cells in alopecia areata. RNA was extracted and reverse transcribed into cDNA as the sequencing template. Generated by immunoSEQ multiplex PCR, the TCRdb table keeps only in-frame clones and is missing some. Here the sample spans 180,000 or so clones, 50% to 75% being singletons. The CDR3 sequence is 12 residues long. The germline V gene has CDR1 SQVTM and CDR2 ANQGSEA. Study findings and constraints: Patients shared TCRs less clearly than mice did, possibly for HLA-related reasons.

Treatment noted: oral pan-JAK inhibitor, 5-10 mg twice daily. Both CD4+ and CD8+ T cells were separated by sorting PBMCs. This clone was seen just once. Its antigen is still unknown. This sample comprised CD4+ T cells sorted from blood, obtained at approximately week 60, from a patient treated with tofacitinib. The V and J genes are TRBV29-1 and TRBJ1-1; TRBD1 matches 11 bases. The sequence was obtained from a human donor with alopecia areata. For the CDR3, the DNA is TGCAGTGGGACAGGGGGTTCCACTGAAGCTTTCTTT. It codes for CSGTGGSTEAFF. Filled out from reference TRBV29-1 and TRBJ1-1, the complete variable domain reads SAVISQKPSRDICQRGTSLTIQCQVDSQVTMMFWYRQQPGQSLTLIATANQGSEATYESGFVIDKFPISRPNLTFSTLTVSNMSPEDSSIYLCSGTGGSTEAFFGQGTRLTVV.